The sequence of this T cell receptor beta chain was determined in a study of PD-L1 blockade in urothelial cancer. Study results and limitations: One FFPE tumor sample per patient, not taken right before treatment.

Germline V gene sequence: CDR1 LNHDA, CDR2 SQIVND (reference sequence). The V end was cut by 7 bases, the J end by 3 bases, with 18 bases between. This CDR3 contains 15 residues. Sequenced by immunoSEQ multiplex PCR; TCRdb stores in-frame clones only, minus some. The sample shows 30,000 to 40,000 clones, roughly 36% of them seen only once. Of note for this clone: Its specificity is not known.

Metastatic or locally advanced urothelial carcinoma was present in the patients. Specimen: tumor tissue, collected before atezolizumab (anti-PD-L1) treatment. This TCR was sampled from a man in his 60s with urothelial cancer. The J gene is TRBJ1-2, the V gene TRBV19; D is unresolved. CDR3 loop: CASTTVTRKDYGYTF. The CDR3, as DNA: TGTGCCAGTACCACCGTGACTCGTAAGGACTATGGCTACACCTTC.